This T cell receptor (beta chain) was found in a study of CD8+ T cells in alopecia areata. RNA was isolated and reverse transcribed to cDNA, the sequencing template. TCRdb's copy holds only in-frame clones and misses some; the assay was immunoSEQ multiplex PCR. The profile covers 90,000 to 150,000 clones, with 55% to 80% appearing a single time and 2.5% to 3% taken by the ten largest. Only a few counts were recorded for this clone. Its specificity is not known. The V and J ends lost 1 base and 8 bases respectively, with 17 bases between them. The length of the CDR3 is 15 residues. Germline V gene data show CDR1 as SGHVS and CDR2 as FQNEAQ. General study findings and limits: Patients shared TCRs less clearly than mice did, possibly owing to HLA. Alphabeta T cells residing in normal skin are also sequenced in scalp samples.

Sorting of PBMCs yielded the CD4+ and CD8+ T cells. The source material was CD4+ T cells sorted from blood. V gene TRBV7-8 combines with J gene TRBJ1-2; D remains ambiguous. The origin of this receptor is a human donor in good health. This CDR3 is CASSLDPTDPGGYTF. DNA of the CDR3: TGTGCCAGCAGCTTAGACCCCACAGACCCGGGAGGCTACACCTTC.